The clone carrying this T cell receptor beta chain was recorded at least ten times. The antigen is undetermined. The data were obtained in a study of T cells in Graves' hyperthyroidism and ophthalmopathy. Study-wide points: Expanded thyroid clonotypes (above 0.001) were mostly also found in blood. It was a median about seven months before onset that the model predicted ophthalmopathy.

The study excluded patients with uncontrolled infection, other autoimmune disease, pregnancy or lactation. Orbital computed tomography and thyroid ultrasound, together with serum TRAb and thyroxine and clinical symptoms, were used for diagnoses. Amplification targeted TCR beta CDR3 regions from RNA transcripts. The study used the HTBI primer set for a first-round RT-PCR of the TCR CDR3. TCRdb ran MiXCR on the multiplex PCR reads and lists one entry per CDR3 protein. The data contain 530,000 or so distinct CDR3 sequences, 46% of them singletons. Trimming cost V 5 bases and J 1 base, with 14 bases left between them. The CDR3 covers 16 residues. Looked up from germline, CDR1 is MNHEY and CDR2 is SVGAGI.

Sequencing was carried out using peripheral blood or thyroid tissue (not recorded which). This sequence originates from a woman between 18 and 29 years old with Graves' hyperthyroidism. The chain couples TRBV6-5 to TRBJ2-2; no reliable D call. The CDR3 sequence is CASSEFEDLNTGELFF. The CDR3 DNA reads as TGTGCCAGCAGTGAATTTGAGGATCTGAACACCGGGGAGCTGTTTTTT.